A selection of T cell receptor beta chains follows, all from one sample in a study of T cell responses to AZD1222 COVID-19 vaccine. The repertoire was sequenced with immunoSEQ multiplex PCR; TCRdb's copy has only in-frame clones and lacks some. The sample has about 120,000 clones, about 91% seen once. Sequenced here: peripheral blood, sampled on day 0 of AZD1222 vaccination. The origin of the receptors is an adult in good health. The CDR3 runs from the conserved cysteine through the conserved F or W. Fields, in order: J gene, V gene, clone size, D gene, CDR3 DNA, CDR3 protein. D genes are given only for firm matches. Only part of the rows carry a size: once, few, many, or a class if the clone is expanded.

j_gene: TRBJ2-1; v_gene: TRBV9; abundance: -; d_gene: TRBD2; CDR3nt: TGTGCCAGCAGCTCCAGACTAGCGGGGCTGTACAATGAGCAGTTCTTC; CDR3aa: CASSSRLAGLYNEQFF
j_gene: TRBJ1-2; v_gene: TRBV9; abundance: -; d_gene: TRBD1; CDR3nt: TGTGCCAGCAGGGGACAGGGGGCTGCTGGCTACACCTTC; CDR3aa: CASRGQGAAGYTF
j_gene: TRBJ2-1; v_gene: TRBV7-9; abundance: -; d_gene: TRBD1; CDR3nt: TGTGCCAGCAGCTTAGCCCGGGACAGGCCCAACAATGAGCAGTTCTTC; CDR3aa: CASSLARDRPNNEQFF
j_gene: TRBJ1-5; v_gene: TRBV6-5; abundance: -; d_gene: TRBD1; CDR3nt: TGTGCCAGCAGCGTTAGGACAGGAGTGGATCAGCCCCAGCATTTT; CDR3aa: CASSVRTGVDQPQHF
j_gene: TRBJ1-1; v_gene: TRBV30; abundance: -; d_gene: -; CDR3nt: TGTGCCTGGACCCGGGGTGGGGACACTGAAGCTTTCTTT; CDR3aa: CAWTRGGDTEAFF
j_gene: TRBJ1-5; v_gene: TRBV5-3; abundance: once; d_gene: -; CDR3nt: TGTGCCAGAAGTTACCTATGGGTATATGGGCAGACGGGAAGAAGCAATCAGCCCCAGCATTTT; CDR3aa: CARSYLWVYGQTGRSNQPQHF
j_gene: TRBJ1-2; v_gene: TRBV7-8; abundance: few; d_gene: TRBD1; CDR3nt: TGTGCCAGCAGCTCAGGGACAGTGAACTATGGCTACACCTTC; CDR3aa: CASSSGTVNYGYTF
j_gene: TRBJ1-2; v_gene: TRBV19; abundance: few; d_gene: TRBD1; CDR3nt: TGTGCCAGTAGTATTACAGGGACAGGAGCTAACTATGGCTACACCTTC; CDR3aa: CASSITGTGANYGYTF
j_gene: TRBJ2-3; v_gene: TRBV12-2; abundance: -; d_gene: -; CDR3nt: TGTGCAAGTCGCTTACGGAGGGGGAGGTGGGGAGCAGATACGCAGTATTTT; CDR3aa: CASRLRRGRWGADTQYF
j_gene: TRBJ2-4; v_gene: TRBV5-1; abundance: -; d_gene: -; CDR3nt: TGCGCCAGCAGCCCCTACCAGGGGGCCAAAAACATTCAGTACTTC; CDR3aa: CASSPYQGAKNIQYF
j_gene: TRBJ1-5; v_gene: TRBV30; abundance: -; d_gene: -; CDR3nt: TGTGCCTGGGCCCAGGATCAGCCCCAGCATTTT; CDR3aa: CAWAQDQPQHF
j_gene: TRBJ1-5; v_gene: TRBV3-1/TRBV3-2; abundance: -; d_gene: -; CDR3nt: TGTGCCAGCAGCCCCCGCGGAGGGGCTAGCAATCAGCCCCAGCATTTT; CDR3aa: CASSPRGGASNQPQHF
j_gene: TRBJ1-2; v_gene: TRBV19; abundance: -; d_gene: -; CDR3nt: TGTGCCAGTAGTATGGGTGGCTACACCTTC; CDR3aa: CASSMGGYTF
j_gene: TRBJ2-3; v_gene: TRBV7-2; abundance: -; d_gene: -; CDR3nt: TGTGCCAGCAGCTTAGAGGGCGGAACCGTCACAGATACGCAGTATTTT; CDR3aa: CASSLEGGTVTDTQYF
j_gene: TRBJ1-1; v_gene: TRBV5-1; abundance: -; d_gene: -; CDR3nt: TGCGCCAGCAGCATCAAACCTCCGAACACTGAAGCTTTCTTT; CDR3aa: CASSIKPPNTEAFF
j_gene: TRBJ2-3; v_gene: TRBV13; abundance: -; d_gene: -; CDR3nt: TGTGCCAGCAGCTCCAGGGTAGCGGAGTACACAGATACGCAGTATTTT; CDR3aa: CASSSRVAEYTDTQYF
j_gene: TRBJ2-3; v_gene: TRBV6-2/TRBV6-3; abundance: -; d_gene: -; CDR3nt: TGTGCCAGCAGTTACGACTACGGGAGAACAGATACGCAGTATTTT; CDR3aa: CASSYDYGRTDTQYF
j_gene: TRBJ1-3; v_gene: TRBV28; abundance: -; d_gene: -; CDR3nt: TGTGCCAGCAGTACTCAACAGGGCTCTGGAAACACCATATATTTT; CDR3aa: CASSTQQGSGNTIYF
j_gene: TRBJ1-6; v_gene: TRBV4-3; abundance: -; d_gene: TRBD1; CDR3nt: TGCGCCAGCAGCCAGGCTGGGACAGGGCTTTTGGTTTCACCCCTCCACTTT; CDR3aa: CASSQAGTGLLVSPLHF
j_gene: TRBJ1-2; v_gene: TRBV7-9; abundance: -; d_gene: TRBD1; CDR3nt: TGTGCCAGCAGCTCGACAGGGGAATTGGGCTATGGCTACACCTTC; CDR3aa: CASSSTGELGYGYTF
j_gene: TRBJ1-2; v_gene: TRBV6-5; abundance: -; d_gene: TRBD1; CDR3nt: TGTGCCAGCAGTCGGGACAGGAGGGATGGCTACACCTTC; CDR3aa: CASSRDRRDGYTF
j_gene: TRBJ1-4; v_gene: TRBV4-3; abundance: -; d_gene: TRBD1; CDR3nt: TGCGCCAGCAGCCATACAGGGGGCGTGAGGTCTAATGAAAAACTGTTTTTT; CDR3aa: CASSHTGGVRSNEKLFF
j_gene: TRBJ1-2; v_gene: TRBV5-3; abundance: -; d_gene: -; CDR3nt: TGTGCCAGAAGCTTGGCCGTCGACGGTCGGGTTAGGTATGGCTACACCTTC; CDR3aa: CARSLAVDGRVRYGYTF
j_gene: TRBJ1-3; v_gene: TRBV30; abundance: -; d_gene: -; CDR3nt: TGTGCCTGGAGCTCCAGTGGAAACACCATATATTTT; CDR3aa: CAWSSSGNTIYF
j_gene: TRBJ2-7; v_gene: TRBV4-1; abundance: -; d_gene: -; CDR3nt: TGCGCCAGCAGCCGGGAGTTGAACTACTACGAGCAGTACTTC; CDR3aa: CASSRELNYYEQYF
j_gene: TRBJ2-5; v_gene: TRBV11-2; abundance: -; d_gene: TRBD2; CDR3nt: TGTGCCAGCAGAAGACTAGCAGGGGAGACCCAGTACTTC; CDR3aa: CASRRLAGETQYF
j_gene: TRBJ2-5; v_gene: TRBV11-2; abundance: -; d_gene: -; CDR3nt: TGTGCCAGCAGCTTGAGAGCGTTGGGGCAAGAGACCCAGTACTTC; CDR3aa: CASSLRALGQETQYF
j_gene: TRBJ1-2; v_gene: TRBV7-3; abundance: -; d_gene: TRBD1; CDR3nt: TGTGCCAGCAGCTTCGACAGGGCCAATGGCTACACCTTC; CDR3aa: CASSFDRANGYTF
j_gene: TRBJ2-7; v_gene: TRBV6-5; abundance: -; d_gene: TRBD1; CDR3nt: TGTGCCAGCAGGGGACAGCATCGCTCAGAGCAGTACTTC; CDR3aa: CASRGQHRSEQYF
j_gene: TRBJ1-1; v_gene: TRBV19; abundance: -; d_gene: -; CDR3nt: TGTGCCAGTAGGTTAGGCACAGGGCGGCCCCGGAACACTGAAGCTTTCTTT; CDR3aa: CASRLGTGRPRNTEAFF
j_gene: TRBJ2-5; v_gene: TRBV15; abundance: few; d_gene: TRBD1; CDR3nt: TGTGCCACCAGCCCACCGGGACAGGGAGGAGAGACCCAGTACTTC; CDR3aa: CATSPPGQGGETQYF
j_gene: TRBJ1-2; v_gene: TRBV6-5; abundance: -; d_gene: TRBD1; CDR3nt: TGTGCCAGCAGTTACTCGGGACAGGGGTCTAACTATGGCTACACCTTC; CDR3aa: CASSYSGQGSNYGYTF
j_gene: TRBJ1-2; v_gene: TRBV9; abundance: -; d_gene: -; CDR3nt: TGTGCCAGCAGCGTAGGGTCAGAATCTAACTATGGCTACACCTTC; CDR3aa: CASSVGSESNYGYTF
j_gene: TRBJ2-5; v_gene: TRBV29-1; abundance: -; d_gene: -; CDR3nt: TGCAGCGGCGCCCCCGGGAGCCAAGAGACCCAGTACTTC; CDR3aa: CSGAPGSQETQYF
j_gene: TRBJ1-2; v_gene: TRBV30; abundance: -; d_gene: -; CDR3nt: TGTGCCTGCCTCGGGCAGTCCTATGGCTACACCTTC; CDR3aa: CACLGQSYGYTF
j_gene: TRBJ1-2; v_gene: TRBV19; abundance: -; d_gene: -; CDR3nt: TGTGCCAGTAGTATAAATCCTCACTATGGCTACACCTTC; CDR3aa: CASSINPHYGYTF
j_gene: TRBJ2-3; v_gene: TRBV7-3; abundance: -; d_gene: TRBD2; CDR3nt: TGTGCCAGCAGTCGCGGGGGGGCCGAGGATACGCAGTATTTT; CDR3aa: CASSRGGAEDTQYF
j_gene: TRBJ1-2; v_gene: TRBV6-5; abundance: -; d_gene: -; CDR3nt: TGTGCCAGCGGAGGTGGGGGCGCACCTAACTATGGCTACACCTTC; CDR3aa: CASGGGGAPNYGYTF
j_gene: TRBJ2-5; v_gene: TRBV2; abundance: -; d_gene: -; CDR3nt: TGTGCCAGCAGTGGTCAGGAGACCCAGTACTTC; CDR3aa: CASSGQETQYF
j_gene: TRBJ1-2; v_gene: TRBV7-9; abundance: once; d_gene: -; CDR3nt: TGTGCCAGCAGCTTAGATGAGGGGGCTAACTATGGCTACACCTTC; CDR3aa: CASSLDEGANYGYTF
j_gene: TRBJ1-2; v_gene: TRBV30; abundance: -; d_gene: -; CDR3nt: TGTGCCTGGGGCAGGTCAAACTATGGCTACACCTTC; CDR3aa: CAWGRSNYGYTF
j_gene: TRBJ2-5; v_gene: TRBV5-4; abundance: -; d_gene: TRBD2; CDR3nt: TGTGCCAGCAGCCTAGGACTAGCGGGGCGGTTTGAGACCCAGTACTTC; CDR3aa: CASSLGLAGRFETQYF
j_gene: TRBJ1-2; v_gene: TRBV28; abundance: -; d_gene: -; CDR3nt: TGTGCCAGCAGTTCAGGGAATGGCTACACCTTC; CDR3aa: CASSSGNGYTF
j_gene: TRBJ1-5; v_gene: TRBV24-1; abundance: -; d_gene: -; CDR3nt: TGTGCCACCAAGGAGGCGAGCAATCAGCCCCAGCATTTT; CDR3aa: CATKEASNQPQHF
j_gene: TRBJ1-4; v_gene: TRBV5-1; abundance: -; d_gene: -; CDR3nt: TGCGCCAGCAGCTTGGGTCGGACAGTTGAAAAACTGTTTTTT; CDR3aa: CASSLGRTVEKLFF
j_gene: TRBJ2-4; v_gene: TRBV18; abundance: -; d_gene: TRBD1; CDR3nt: TGTGCCAGCTCATTTGATTCACAGGGGGCGAACATTCAGTACTTC; CDR3aa: CASSFDSQGANIQYF
j_gene: TRBJ2-3; v_gene: TRBV27; abundance: -; d_gene: -; CDR3nt: TGTGCCAGCAGTCCAGAGGGAGATACGCAGTATTTT; CDR3aa: CASSPEGDTQYF